Below are 21 T cell receptor beta chains sequenced from a single sample in a study of cytomegalovirus exposure and HLA in healthy donors. This PCR relied on a set of 60 Vbeta primers and 13 Jbeta primers. Sequenced by immunoSEQ multiplex PCR; TCRdb stores in-frame clones only, minus some. The sample has some 93,000 clones; less than 10% are singletons. Sequenced input: PBMCs. These receptor sequences come from a man between 45 and 60 years old in good health and CMV-seropositive.

The rearrangement joins TRBV4-3 to TRBJ2-2; 7 bases are a match to TRBD1. This CDR3 has 17 amino acids. CDR1 is LGHNA and CDR2 is YSLEER in the germline V gene. Trimming took 0 bases from V and 2 from J; bases not matched to a gene: 6. The CDR3 bases are TGCGCCAGCAGCCAAGATATCCGGGACAGAAACACCGGGGAGCTGTTTTTT. It translates to CASSQDIRDRNTGELFF.

The chain links TRBV30 to TRBJ1-1; D remains unclear. The CDR3 extends over 13 amino acids. With 0 bases removed from V and 1 base from J, the gap between germline ends came to 6 bases. Looked up from germline, CDR1 is GTSNPN and CDR2 is SVGIG (reference sequence). CDR3 amino acids: CAWSVLRNTEAFF. The CDR3 nucleotides are TGTGCCTGGAGTGTACTCCGGAACACTGAAGCTTTCTTT.

J is TRBJ2-1 and V is TRBV7-9; a possible D gene is TRBD1 (8 bases). V was cut by 5 bases and J by 9 bases, with 23 bases left in between. The CDR3 extends over 16 amino acids. Germline CDR1 is SEHNR and CDR2 is FQNEAQ (reference sequence). CDR3 in DNA: TGTGCCAGCAGCCGGAGGTTACAGGGGGGGCACAGTGAGCAGTTCTTC. Translating it yields CASSRRLQGGHSEQFF.

V and J are TRBV11-1 and TRBJ2-3; 8 nucleotides agree with TRBD1. This CDR3 spans 14 amino acids. Per germline, CDR1 SGHAT and CDR2 FQDESV (reference sequence). Trimming removed 0 bases from V and 5 bases from J; junction bases left unmatched: 1. In DNA form, the CDR3 reads TGTGCCAGCAGCTTAGCTACAGGGGGAGATACGCAGTATTTT. Residues: CASSLATGGDTQYF.

The chain combines TRBV27 with TRBJ1-2; D is uncertain. The V end was cut by 5 bases, the J end by 8 bases, with 18 bases between. Per the germline V gene, CDR1 is MNHEY and CDR2 is SMNVEV (reference sequence). The CDR3 loop spans 14 amino acids. The CDR3 DNA sequence: TGTGCCAGCAGTCCCGCGGTAACTGGGTTAGGCTACACCTTC. Protein: CASSPAVTGLGYTF.

The chain has TRBV28 and TRBJ1-2, with 12 bases aligning to TRBD1. The ends lost 9 bases at V and 8 bases at J; junction bases unmatched: 13. The length of the CDR3 is 15 residues. CDR1 MDHEN and CDR2 SYDVKM come from the germline V gene. The CDR3 here is CASSGAGTGGRGYTF. For the CDR3, the DNA is TGTGCCAGTTCTGGAGCCGGGACAGGGGGCCGAGGCTACACCTTC.

This clone was observed a few times. V usage is TRBV5-6 and J usage is TRBJ1-6; the D is unclear. Germline assignment: CDR1 SGHDT and CDR2 YYEEEE. The CDR3 is made up of 15 amino acids. Trimming removed 4 bases from V and 0 bases from J, with 8 bases in between. Written as DNA, the CDR3 is TGTGCCAGCAGCCCCGGTAGCTCCTATAATTCACCCCTCCACTTT. Encoded protein: CASSPGSSYNSPLHF.

The J gene is TRBJ2-2, the V gene TRBV30, with D possibly being TRBD1 (6 bases). This CDR3 contains 16 residues. V shed 2 bases and J shed 0 bases, with 13 bases lying between them. Looked up from germline, CDR1 is GTSNPN and CDR2 is SVGIG (reference sequence). The CDR3 spells CAWSLLGTPNTGELFF. As DNA, the CDR3 is TGTGCCTGGAGTTTACTCGGGACACCGAACACCGGGGAGCTGTTTTTT.

The chain carries TRBV28 and TRBJ1-2; 9 bases agree with TRBD1. CDR3 length: 14 amino acids. Losses at the gene ends were 6 bases for V and 4 bases for J; bases not matched to a gene: 6. Germline lookup yields CDR1 MDHEN and CDR2 SYDVKM. The CDR3 here is CASRSQDRGYGYTF. The CDR3 nucleotides are TGTGCCAGCAGATCCCAGGACAGGGGCTATGGCTACACCTTC.

This clone showed up just a few times. The gene calls are TRBV10-3 and TRBJ2-2; 12 bases map to TRBD1. CDR1 ENHRY and CDR2 SYGVKD come from the germline V gene. The CDR3 is 15 residues long. The V segment lost 8 bases and the J segment 7 bases; nucleotides outside the gene matches: 8. The CDR3 coding sequence is TGTGCCATCGGGACAGGGGGCGCACAGGGCGGGGAGCTGTTTTTT. This encodes CAIGTGGAQGGELFF.

This clone is medium-sized in the sample. V usage is TRBV28 and J usage is TRBJ1-1; TRBD1 is a possible D gene (6 bases). Germline CDR1 is MDHEN and CDR2 is SYDVKM. This CDR3 has 15 residues. V was clipped by 3 bases and J by 4 bases, with 15 bases between them. CDR3 residues: CASSLAGRGSTEAFF. CDR3 bases: TGTGCCAGCAGTTTGGCAGGGAGGGGGAGCACTGAAGCTTTCTTT.

The chain is built from TRBV7-2 and TRBJ2-7; D might be TRBD2 (5 bases). CDR1 is SGHTA, CDR2 FQGNSA, per germline. The CDR3 is made up of 15 amino acids. The V gene lost 5 bases and the J gene lost 4 bases, with 18 bases spanning the gap. The CDR3 coding sequence is TGTGCCAGCAGCCCCCTCAGTAGCGTTACGTACGAGCAGTACTTC. Protein product: CASSPLSSVTYEQYF.

This rearrangement joins TRBV15 to TRBJ1-5; D possibly corresponds to TRBD1 (6 bases). V was pared by 4 bases and J by 4 bases, with 11 bases between. The CDR3 totals 14 residues. Germline CDR1 and CDR2: LNHNV and YYDKDF (reference sequence). The CDR3 protein is CATSNPGVNQPQHF. CDR3 DNA sequence: TGTGCCACCAGCAACCCAGGGGTTAATCAGCCCCAGCATTTT.

The chain has TRBV9 and TRBJ1-2; 10 bases are a match to TRBD1. CDR1 is SGDLS, CDR2 YYNGEE, per germline. This CDR3 region has 15 residues. J gave up 5 bases and V 0 bases, and 4 bases lay outside the gene matches. CDR3 amino acids: CASSVGTGGGYGYTF. CDR3 nucleotide sequence: TGTGCCAGCAGCGTAGGGACAGGGGGGGGATATGGCTACACCTTC.

This clone was observed a handful of times. The rearrangement links TRBV27 to TRBJ2-1; D remains unclear. Between the trimmed V and J ends, which lost 2 bases and 8 bases, there was a span of 10 bases. Germline CDR1 reads MNHEY; CDR2 reads SMNVEV (reference sequence). The length of the CDR3 is 13 residues. The DNA for the CDR3 is TGTGCCAGCAGTTTAGAGGCCGGAGATGAGCAGTTCTTC. Its translation: CASSLEAGDEQFF.

The V and J genes are TRBV5-1 and TRBJ1-2; D is unresolved. The CDR3 loop spans 14 amino acids. Trimming stripped 0 bases from V and 4 bases from J, with 10 bases between. Germline CDR1 reads SGHRS; CDR2 reads YFSETQ. CDR3 coding DNA: TGCGCCAGCAGCTTGGGGTCCGCGGGCTATGGCTACACCTTC. Its translation: CASSLGSAGYGYTF.

The sample holds a few counts of this clone. The genes are TRBV5-6 and TRBJ1-6; no firm D call. Germline V gives CDR1 SGHDT, CDR2 YYEEEE. The CDR3 runs 15 residues. V lost 0 bases and J 10 bases, leaving 14 bases between the germline ends. The CDR3 DNA is TGTGCCAGCAGCTTGGCAAACAGCCGAGAGTCACCCCTCCACTTT. Translated: CASSLANSRESPLHF.

J is TRBJ2-7 and V is TRBV2; possibly TRBD1 for D (6 bases). The CDR3 spans 13 residues. CDR1 and CDR2 from the germline V gene are SNHLY and FYNNEI. The V gene lost 6 bases and the J gene lost 1 base, with 10 bases spanning the gap. CDR3 nucleotide sequence: TGTGCCAGCAGGGGGGCTTTATCCTACGAGCAGTACTTC. Its translation: CASRGALSYEQYF.

This chain connects TRBV10-3 to TRBJ2-7, with no clear D. The CDR3 spans 14 residues. Trimming removed 0 bases from V and 10 bases from J, with 16 bases in between. The germline gives CDR1 ENHRY, CDR2 SYGVKD. CDR3 residues: CAISESAGLQPQYF. The CDR3 nucleotides read TGTGCCATCAGTGAGTCGGCAGGCCTCCAACCTCAGTACTTC.

The CDR3 loop reads CASSFFRTGGEQYF. DNA for the CDR3: TGTGCCAGCAGTTTCTTTCGGACCGGAGGCGAGCAGTACTTC. The J gene is TRBJ2-7, the V gene TRBV27; tentative D call: TRBD2 (5 bases). Germline loops: CDR1 MNHEY, CDR2 SMNVEV (reference sequence). The CDR3 sequence is 14 residues long. V lost 3 bases, J lost 6 bases, and 15 bases lay in between.

This clone was picked up a small number of times. Other DNA sequences from this sample encode an identical CDR3 as well. V is TRBV27 and J is TRBJ1-2, with 7 bases identical to TRBD1. The length of the CDR3 is 15 residues. From germline, CDR1 is MNHEY and CDR2 SMNVEV (reference sequence). Unmatched junction bases numbered 10, after V lost 4 bases and J lost 5 bases. DNA for the CDR3: TGTGCCAGCAGTTCCCGACAGGGATTGGGGTATGGCTACACCTTC. It specifies CASSSRQGLGYGYTF.